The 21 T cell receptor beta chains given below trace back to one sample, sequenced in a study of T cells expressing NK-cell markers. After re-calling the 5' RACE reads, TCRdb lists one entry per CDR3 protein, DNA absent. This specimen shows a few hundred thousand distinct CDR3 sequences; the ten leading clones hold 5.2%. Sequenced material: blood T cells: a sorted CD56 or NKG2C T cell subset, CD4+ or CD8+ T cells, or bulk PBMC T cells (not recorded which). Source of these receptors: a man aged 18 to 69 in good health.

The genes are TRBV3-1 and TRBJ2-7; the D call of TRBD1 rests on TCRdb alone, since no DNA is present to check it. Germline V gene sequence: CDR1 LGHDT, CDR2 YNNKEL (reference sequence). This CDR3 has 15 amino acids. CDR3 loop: CASSQGVGTGNEQYF.

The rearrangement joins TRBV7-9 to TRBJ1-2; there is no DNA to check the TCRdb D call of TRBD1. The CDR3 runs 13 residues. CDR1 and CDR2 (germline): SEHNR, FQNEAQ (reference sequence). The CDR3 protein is CASNRGTNYGYTF.

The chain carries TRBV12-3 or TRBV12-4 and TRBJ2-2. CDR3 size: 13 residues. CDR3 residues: CASTRQYTGELFF.

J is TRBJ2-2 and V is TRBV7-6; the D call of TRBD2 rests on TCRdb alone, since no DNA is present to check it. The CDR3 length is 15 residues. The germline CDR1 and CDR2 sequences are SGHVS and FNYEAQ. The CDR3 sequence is CASSLTSAVTGELFF.

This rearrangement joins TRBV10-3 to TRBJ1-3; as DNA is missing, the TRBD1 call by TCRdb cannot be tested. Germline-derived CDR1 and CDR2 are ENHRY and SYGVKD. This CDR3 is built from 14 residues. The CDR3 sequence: CAISDRGYGNTIYF.

The CDR3 is CSATPNGGNYEQYF. The chain combines TRBV20-1 with TRBJ2-7; TCRdb's D gene call, TRBD2, goes unchecked for lack of DNA. The CDR3 contains 14 residues. Germline values: CDR1 DFQATT, CDR2 SNEGSKA (reference sequence).

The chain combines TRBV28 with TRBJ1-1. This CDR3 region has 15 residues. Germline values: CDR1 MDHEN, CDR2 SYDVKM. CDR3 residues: CASTRFYSMNTEAFF.

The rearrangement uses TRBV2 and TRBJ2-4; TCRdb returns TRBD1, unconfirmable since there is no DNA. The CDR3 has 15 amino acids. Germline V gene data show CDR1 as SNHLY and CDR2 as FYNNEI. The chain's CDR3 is CASSEGGGAKNIQYF.

Here the CDR3 reads CASSWGGQGERKLFF. The V gene is TRBV5-1, the J gene TRBJ1-4; TCRdb lists TRBD1, though no DNA is available to test this call. This CDR3 has 15 residues. Looked up from germline, CDR1 is SGHRS and CDR2 is YFSETQ. The whole variable domain, filled in from reference TRBV5-1 and TRBJ1-4, reads KAGVTQTPRYLIKTRGQQVTLSCSPISGHRSVSWYQQTPGQGLQFLFEYFSETQRNKGNFPGRFSGRQFSNSRSEMNVSTLELGDSALYLCASSWGGQGERKLFFGSGTQLSVL.

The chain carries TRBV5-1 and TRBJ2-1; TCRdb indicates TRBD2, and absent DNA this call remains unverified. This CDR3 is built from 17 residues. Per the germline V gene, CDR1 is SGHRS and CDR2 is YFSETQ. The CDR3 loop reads CASSLRASGGAYNEQFF.

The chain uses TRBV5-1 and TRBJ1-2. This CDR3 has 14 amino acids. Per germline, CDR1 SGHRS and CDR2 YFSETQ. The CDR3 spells CASSLASGGHGYTF.

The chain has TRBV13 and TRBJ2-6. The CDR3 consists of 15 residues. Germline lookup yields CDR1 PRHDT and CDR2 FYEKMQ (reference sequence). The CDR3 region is CASSIDRSGANVLTF.

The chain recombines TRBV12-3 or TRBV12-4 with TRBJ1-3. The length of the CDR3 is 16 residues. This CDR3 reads CASSPTHHLRGNTIYF.

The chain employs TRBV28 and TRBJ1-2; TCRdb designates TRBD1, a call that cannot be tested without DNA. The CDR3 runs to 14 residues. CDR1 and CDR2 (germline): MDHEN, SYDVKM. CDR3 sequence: CASRQQGAPGGYTF.

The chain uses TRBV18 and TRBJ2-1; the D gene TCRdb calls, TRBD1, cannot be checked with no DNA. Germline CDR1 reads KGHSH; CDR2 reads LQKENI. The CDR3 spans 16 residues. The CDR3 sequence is CASSPPGGGPYNEQFF.

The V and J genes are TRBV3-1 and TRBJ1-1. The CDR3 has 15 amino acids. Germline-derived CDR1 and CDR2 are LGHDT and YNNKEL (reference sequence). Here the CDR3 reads CASSQGGLMNTEAFF.

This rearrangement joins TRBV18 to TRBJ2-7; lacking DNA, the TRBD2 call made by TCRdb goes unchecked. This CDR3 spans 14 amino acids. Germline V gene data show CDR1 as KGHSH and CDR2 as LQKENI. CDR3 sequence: CASSRASGSYEQYF.

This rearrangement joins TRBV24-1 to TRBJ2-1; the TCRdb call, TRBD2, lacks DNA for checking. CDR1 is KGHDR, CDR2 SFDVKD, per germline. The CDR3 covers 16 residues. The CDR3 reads CATSDPRGLAGNEQFF.

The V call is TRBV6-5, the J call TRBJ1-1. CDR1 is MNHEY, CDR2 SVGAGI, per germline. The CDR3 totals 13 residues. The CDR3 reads CASSWVINTEAFF.

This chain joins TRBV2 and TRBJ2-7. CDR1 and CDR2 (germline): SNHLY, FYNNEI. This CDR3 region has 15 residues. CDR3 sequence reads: CASSDAERSSYEQYF.

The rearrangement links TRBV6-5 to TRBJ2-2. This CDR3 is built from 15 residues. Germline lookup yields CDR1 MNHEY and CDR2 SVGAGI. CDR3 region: CASSYSRPAAGELFF.